This TCR beta chain emerged from a study of control samples from healthy donors and cancer patients. Profiled with immunoSEQ multiplex PCR; TCRdb holds only in-frame clones, not every one. The table has tens of thousands of clones, just under 90% seen once; the top ten hold 4.5% to 7%. CDR1 is ENHRY, CDR2 SYGVKD, per germline. The CDR3 consists of 12 residues. V gave up 5 bases and J gave up 1 base, with 5 bases separating them. The chain recombines TRBV10-3 with TRBJ2-5, with D uncertain. Source material: blood. The source of this sequence is a man aged 50-60 years in good health. The CDR3 sequence: CAISRPQETQYF. The DNA of the CDR3 is TGTGCCATCAGTCGGCCCCAAGAGACCCAGTACTTC.